This entry lists 24 T cell receptor beta chains sequenced from one sample in a study of blood T cell repertoires in COVID-19. TCRdb's copy holds only in-frame clones and misses some; the assay was immunoSEQ multiplex PCR. The table shows over 250,000 clones, with under 95% occurring only once. The sample comprised PBMCs or T cells enriched from blood (not recorded which). All receptors come from a man aged 55 to 69 who had recovered from COVID-19.

The rearrangement uses TRBV30 and TRBJ1-5, with TRBD1 matching over 9 bases. Germline values: CDR1 GTSNPN, CDR2 SVGIG (reference sequence). This CDR3 is 17 amino acids long. Unmatched junction bases numbered 8, after V lost 2 bases and J lost 0 bases. The CDR3 nucleotides are TGTGCCTGGAGTCCCGGGACAGGGCATTATAGCAATCAGCCCCAGCATTTT. It specifies CAWSPGTGHYSNQPQHF.

The V and J genes are TRBV9 and TRBJ2-3; 16 nucleotides line up with TRBD2. Germline values: CDR1 SGDLS, CDR2 YYNGEE. This CDR3 is built from 16 residues. With V trimmed by 4 bases and J by 4 bases, 3 bases remained unmatched. CDR3 residues: CASSQGLAGGADTQYF. Here the CDR3 DNA reads TGTGCCAGCAGCCAGGGACTAGCGGGAGGGGCAGATACGCAGTATTTT.

The chain uses TRBV7-2 and TRBJ2-3; 8 bases are a match to TRBD2. Germline V gives CDR1 SGHTA, CDR2 FQGNSA. V shed 2 bases, J shed 6 bases, and the junction held 7 bases outside the gene matches. CDR3 length equals 15 residues. The CDR3 here is CASSLRRGAEDTQYF. The CDR3 region has the DNA TGTGCCAGCAGCTTACGGCGGGGGGCCGAGGATACGCAGTATTTT.

The chain combines TRBV3-1 (or the pseudogene TRBV3-2) with TRBJ1-6; 10 nucleotides line up with TRBD1. Germline V gene data show CDR1 as LGHDT and CDR2 as YNNKEL (reference sequence). The trim removed 1 base at V and 8 bases at J, leaving 5 bases unmatched. The CDR3 sequence is 16 residues long. CDR3 coding DNA: TGTGCCAGCAGCCAAGCCTCCGGGACAGGGGATTCACCCCTCCACTTT. This sequence encodes CASSQASGTGDSPLHF.

V gene TRBV12-3 or TRBV12-4 combines with J gene TRBJ1-1, with D maybe TRBD1 (5 bases). V dropped 6 bases and J dropped 0 bases, with 8 bases sitting between them. This CDR3 has 13 residues. CDR3 sequence: CASSIRVNTEAFF. In nucleotides, the CDR3 is TGTGCCAGCAGCATCAGGGTGAACACTGAAGCTTTCTTT.

V gene TRBV10-3 combines with J gene TRBJ1-5; TRBD1 matches at 8 bases. J lost 5 bases, V lost 3 bases, and 3 bases had no gene match. The CDR3 covers 14 residues. CDR1 and CDR2 (germline): ENHRY, SYGVKD. The CDR3 loop is CAISDNRGDQPQHF. The DNA of the CDR3 is TGTGCCATCAGTGATAACAGGGGGGATCAGCCCCAGCATTTT.

The chain uses TRBV6-2 or TRBV6-3 and TRBJ2-3; TRBD1 is a possible D gene (5 bases). The CDR3 extends over 17 amino acids. The germline gives CDR1 MNHEY, CDR2 SVGEGT. Between the trimmed V and J ends, which lost 2 bases and 2 bases, there was a span of 17 bases. CDR3 coding DNA: TGTGCCAGCAGTTACCGCCTAGGGGTAGGACCCACAGATACGCAGTATTTT. Protein sequence: CASSYRLGVGPTDTQYF.

The rearrangement links TRBV18 to TRBJ2-7; TRBD1 is a possible D gene (6 bases). V was cut by 2 bases and J by 1 base, with 15 bases left in between. The CDR3 extends over 16 amino acids. Germline-derived CDR1 and CDR2 are KGHSH and LQKENI. CDR3: CASSPFAGTTSYEQYF. For the CDR3, the DNA is TGTGCCAGCTCACCATTTGCAGGGACAACTTCCTACGAGCAGTACTTC.

This clone was seen only once. The chain carries TRBV11-2 and TRBJ2-5; 13 nucleotides align to TRBD2. Germline lookup yields CDR1 SGHAT and CDR2 FQNNGV. Trimming at V came to 0 bases and at J to 3 bases, leaving 1 base not matched to a gene. The CDR3 covers 16 residues. The CDR3 loop reads CASSLEGLAGKETQYF. The CDR3 coding sequence is TGTGCCAGCAGCTTAGAGGGACTAGCGGGAAAAGAGACCCAGTACTTC.

The chain uses TRBV29-1 and TRBJ2-3, with TRBD2 matching over 9 bases. The CDR3 covers 15 residues. Germline CDR1 SQVTM, CDR2 ANQGSEA. Trimming took 8 bases from V and 4 from J; bases not matched to a gene: 13. CDR3 sequence (DNA): TGCAGCTCAAATAGCGGGAGTACGCAGTCAGATACGCAGTATTTT. Its translation: CSSNSGSTQSDTQYF.

The chain employs TRBV9 and TRBJ2-5, with a tentative D call TRBD2 (6 bases). The CDR3 covers 15 residues. Germline values: CDR1 SGDLS, CDR2 YYNGEE. V shed 3 bases and J shed 6 bases, with 18 bases lying between them. CDR3 DNA sequence: TGTGCCAGCAGCGCGGAACCGGGACTTCTCAAGACCCAGTACTTC. As protein: CASSAEPGLLKTQYF.

This chain joins TRBV2 and TRBJ1-3; D gene ambiguous. From germline, CDR1 is SNHLY and CDR2 FYNNEI. There are 14 residues in the CDR3. With 4 bases removed from V and 0 bases from J, the gap between germline ends came to 7 bases. The CDR3 nucleotides are TGTGCCAGCAGTGTACAGAGCTCTGGAAACACCATATATTTT. Its translation: CASSVQSSGNTIYF.

This clone has more than one count but fewer than ten. The chain is built from TRBV11-3 and TRBJ2-5; no definite D call. Germline loops: CDR1 SGHNT, CDR2 YENEEA. The CDR3 contains 16 residues. V gave up 4 bases and J gave up 0 bases, with 15 bases separating them. CDR3 sequence (DNA): TGTGCCAGCAGCTACCTACTTGGGCAAAACCAAGAGACCCAGTACTTC. This sequence encodes CASSYLLGQNQETQYF. The full variable domain, completed using reference TRBV11-3 and TRBJ2-5, is EAGVVQSPRYKIIEKKQPVAFWCNPISGHNTLYWYLQNLGQGPELLIRYENEEAVDDSQLPKDRFSAERLKGVDSTLKIQPAELGDSAVYLCASSYLLGQNQETQYFGPGTRLLVL.

This chain joins TRBV6-2 or TRBV6-3 and TRBJ1-4, with D perhaps TRBD1 (6 bases). The CDR3 spans 16 residues. In germline, CDR1 is MNHEY, CDR2 SVGEGT. The V and J ends lost 4 bases and 10 bases respectively, with 22 bases between them. DNA for the CDR3: TGTGCCAGCAGTTCAAGCTATTCCGGGACAAGTGCAAAACTGTTTTTT. This translates into CASSSSYSGTSAKLFF.

This clone was detected once. V is TRBV5-1 and J is TRBJ2-3, with D hard to call. V was shortened by 1 base and J by 6 bases, with 9 bases between the two germline ends. The CDR3 runs 13 residues. Germline loops: CDR1 SGHRS, CDR2 YFSETQ. CDR3 bases: TGCGCCAGCAGCTTGTTGGGCCCGGATACGCAGTATTTT. Its translation: CASSLLGPDTQYF. Full variable domain (remainder filled in from reference TRBV5-1 and TRBJ2-3): KAGVTQTPRYLIKTRGQQVTLSCSPISGHRSVSWYQQTPGQGLQFLFEYFSETQRNKGNFPGRFSGRQFSNSRSEMNVSTLELGDSALYLCASSLLGPDTQYFGPGTRLTVL.

The chain is built from TRBV28 and TRBJ2-7; D call uncertain. CDR3 length equals 13 residues. V shed 2 bases and J shed 2 bases, with 7 bases lying between them. Looked up from germline, CDR1 is MDHEN and CDR2 is SYDVKM. CDR3: CASSLMRTYEQYF. In DNA, the CDR3 is TGTGCCAGCAGTTTAATGCGTACCTACGAGCAGTACTTC.

This chain connects TRBV27 to TRBJ1-5; no clear D gene. Looked up from germline, CDR1 is MNHEY and CDR2 is SMNVEV (reference sequence). V dropped 5 bases and J dropped 6 bases, with 8 bases sitting between them. This CDR3 is 12 amino acids long. This CDR3 is CASSPIGQPQHF. The DNA for the CDR3 is TGTGCCAGCAGTCCGATCGGTCAGCCCCAGCATTTT.

The chain joins TRBV5-5 to TRBJ2-1; 14 bases are a match to TRBD2. V shed 4 bases, J shed 9 bases, and the junction held 6 bases outside the gene matches. The CDR3 contains 15 residues. Germline values: CDR1 SGHKS, CDR2 YYEKEE (reference sequence). CDR3 sequence: CASSVTGTSGGEQFF. In DNA, the CDR3 is TGTGCCAGCAGCGTCACCGGGACTAGCGGGGGTGAGCAGTTCTTC.

The V gene is TRBV6-5, the J gene TRBJ2-7; D possibly corresponds to TRBD1 (5 bases). The V gene's germline CDR1 is MNHEY and CDR2 SVGAGI. The CDR3 length is 14 residues. V gave up 8 bases and J gave up 5 bases, with 19 bases separating them. CDR3 amino acids: CASSFSRVFDEQYF. The CDR3 nucleotides read TGTGCCAGCTCTTTTTCCAGGGTTTTCGACGAGCAGTACTTC.

The chain recombines TRBV5-4 with TRBJ2-1; maybe TRBD2 (6 bases). V shed 6 bases and J shed 5 bases, with 18 bases lying between them. Germline V gene sequence: CDR1 SGHNT, CDR2 YYREEE (reference sequence). CDR3 length: 15 residues. DNA for the CDR3: TGTGCCAGCAAACGTTGGGGAGGTCTGAACAATGAGCAGTTCTTC. Its translation is CASKRWGGLNNEQFF.

This clone was found once. The chain recombines TRBV9 with TRBJ2-4; D call uncertain. Deletions cut 4 bases from V and 8 bases from J, with 16 bases between. The CDR3 has 14 residues. CDR1 and CDR2 from the germline V gene are SGDLS and YYNGEE. CDR3 nucleotide sequence: TGTGCCAGCAGCCCCGTGCAGGCAAGAGACATTCAGTACTTC. Translating it yields CASSPVQARDIQYF.

The chain uses TRBV18 and TRBJ1-1, with 7 bases fitting TRBD1. CDR1 is KGHSH and CDR2 is LQKENI in the germline V gene. V shed 6 bases, J shed 0 bases, and the junction held 4 bases outside the gene matches. This CDR3 comprises 14 residues. This chain's CDR3 is CASSTTGMNTEAFF. For the CDR3, the DNA is TGTGCCAGCTCCACGACAGGGATGAACACTGAAGCTTTCTTT.

This clone has a single count. The chain links TRBV19 to TRBJ2-2; TRBD2 might be the D (5 bases). Germline CDR1 reads LNHDA; CDR2 reads SQIVND (reference sequence). The CDR3 extends over 14 amino acids. V lost 3 bases, J lost 2 bases, and 7 bases lay in between. Written as DNA, the CDR3 is TGTGCCAGTAGTATCGGGGATAACACCGGGGAGCTGTTTTTT. It specifies CASSIGDNTGELFF.

This chain uses TRBV5-4 with TRBJ2-1; possibly TRBD2 for D (6 bases). V was shortened by 0 bases and J by 3 bases, with 16 bases between the two germline ends. Germline V gene sequence: CDR1 SGHNT, CDR2 YYREEE (reference sequence). This CDR3 contains 17 residues. CDR3 protein: CASSLASGGAHYNEQFF. CDR3 in DNA: TGTGCCAGCAGCTTGGCGAGCGGCGGGGCTCACTACAATGAGCAGTTCTTC.